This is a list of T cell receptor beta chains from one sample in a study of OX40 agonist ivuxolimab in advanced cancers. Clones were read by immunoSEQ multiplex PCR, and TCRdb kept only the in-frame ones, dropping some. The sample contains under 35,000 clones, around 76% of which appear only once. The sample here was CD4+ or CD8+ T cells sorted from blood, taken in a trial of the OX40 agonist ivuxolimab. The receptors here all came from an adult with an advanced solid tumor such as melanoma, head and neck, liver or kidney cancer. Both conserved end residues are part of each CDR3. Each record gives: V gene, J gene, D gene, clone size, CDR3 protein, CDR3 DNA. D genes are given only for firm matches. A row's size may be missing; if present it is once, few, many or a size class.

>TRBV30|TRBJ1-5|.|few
CAWSGFSNQPQHF
TGTGCCTGGAGTGGGTTTAGCAATCAGCCCCAGCATTTT
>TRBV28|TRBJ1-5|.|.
CASSFWGSNQPQHF
TGTGCCAGCAGTTTTTGGGGAAGCAATCAGCCCCAGCATTTT
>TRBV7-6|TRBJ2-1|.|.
CASSLEGGTDEQFF
TGTGCCAGCAGCTTAGAAGGTGGGACTGATGAGCAGTTCTTC
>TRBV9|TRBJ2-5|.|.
CASSPGLYQETQYF
TGTGCCAGCAGCCCGGGACTTTACCAAGAGACCCAGTACTTC
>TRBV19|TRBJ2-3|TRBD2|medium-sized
CASSRGGDTQYF
TGTGCCAGTAGTAGGGGGGGAGATACGCAGTATTTT
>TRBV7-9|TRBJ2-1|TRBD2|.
CASSSGTTYNEQFF
TGTGCCAGCAGCTCTGGGACTACCTACAATGAGCAGTTCTTC
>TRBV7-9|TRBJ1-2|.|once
CASSLMEGDLTGYTF
TGTGCCAGCAGCTTAATGGAGGGGGACCTGACGGGCTACACCTTC
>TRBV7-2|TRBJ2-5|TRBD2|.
CASSLGYASGGVETQYF
TGTGCCAGCAGCTTAGGGTACGCTAGCGGAGGGGTGGAGACCCAGTACTTC
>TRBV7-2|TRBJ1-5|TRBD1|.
CASSLGRQGASQPQHF
TGTGCCAGCAGCTTAGGTAGACAGGGGGCAAGTCAGCCCCAGCATTTT
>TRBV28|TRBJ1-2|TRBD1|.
CASSSGQGPDGYTF
TGTGCCAGCAGTTCGGGACAGGGCCCTGATGGCTACACCTTC
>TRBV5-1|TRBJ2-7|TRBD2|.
CASSSGLAGVKRSYEQYF
TGCGCCAGCAGCTCGGGACTAGCGGGAGTCAAGAGGTCCTACGAGCAGTACTTC
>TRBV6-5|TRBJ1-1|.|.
CASSPVVGAEAFF
TGTGCCAGCAGTCCTGTCGTAGGCGCTGAAGCTTTCTTT
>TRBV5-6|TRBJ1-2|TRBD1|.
CASSLRDRGISGYTF
TGTGCCAGCAGCTTGCGGGACAGGGGTATCTCTGGCTACACCTTC
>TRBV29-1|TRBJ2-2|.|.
CSVEGGVRTGELFF
TGCAGCGTTGAAGGGGGGGTACGGACCGGGGAGCTGTTTTTT
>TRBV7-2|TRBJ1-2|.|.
CASSPLLTGYTF
TGTGCCAGCAGCCCATTGTTGACTGGCTACACCTTC
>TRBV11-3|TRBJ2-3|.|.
CASSLGGASDTQYF
TGTGCCAGCAGCTTAGGGGGGGCGTCAGATACGCAGTATTTT
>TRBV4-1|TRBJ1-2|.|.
CASSQGKLGRVDGYTF
TGCGCCAGCAGCCAAGGGAAGCTGGGCAGGGTGGACGGCTACACCTTC
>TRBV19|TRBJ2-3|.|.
CASSKGSGDADTQYF
TGTGCCAGTAGTAAGGGTTCGGGGGACGCAGATACGCAGTATTTT
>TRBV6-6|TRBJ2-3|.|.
CASSLGPDTQYF
TGTGCCAGCAGCCTAGGACCTGATACGCAGTATTTT
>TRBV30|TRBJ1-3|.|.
CAWTPTFGNTIYF
TGTGCCTGGACCCCGACATTCGGAAACACCATATATTTT
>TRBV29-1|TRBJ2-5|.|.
CSVPTRKETQYF
TGCAGCGTTCCGACTAGAAAAGAGACCCAGTACTTC
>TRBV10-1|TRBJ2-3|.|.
CASSERVKDTQYF
TGCGCCAGCAGTGAGAGGGTAAAAGATACGCAGTATTTT
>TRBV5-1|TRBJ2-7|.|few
CASSLEAYEQYF
TGCGCCAGCAGTCTAGAAGCGTACGAGCAGTACTTC
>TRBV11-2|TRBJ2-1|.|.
CASSLVKGYNEQFF
TGTGCCAGCAGCTTAGTAAAGGGTTACAATGAGCAGTTCTTC
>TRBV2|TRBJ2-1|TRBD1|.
CASSRQGYEQFF
TGTGCCAGCTCAAGACAGGGCTATGAGCAGTTCTTC
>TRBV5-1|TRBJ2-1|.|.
CASSRTPNEQFF
TGCGCCAGCAGCCGGACTCCTAATGAGCAGTTCTTC
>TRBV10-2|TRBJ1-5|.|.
CASSESGGSNQPQHF
TGCGCCAGCAGTGAGTCGGGGGGAAGCAATCAGCCCCAGCATTTT
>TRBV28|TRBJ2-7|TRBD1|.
CASRTGGSYEQYF
TGTGCCAGCAGGACAGGGGGCTCCTACGAGCAGTACTTC